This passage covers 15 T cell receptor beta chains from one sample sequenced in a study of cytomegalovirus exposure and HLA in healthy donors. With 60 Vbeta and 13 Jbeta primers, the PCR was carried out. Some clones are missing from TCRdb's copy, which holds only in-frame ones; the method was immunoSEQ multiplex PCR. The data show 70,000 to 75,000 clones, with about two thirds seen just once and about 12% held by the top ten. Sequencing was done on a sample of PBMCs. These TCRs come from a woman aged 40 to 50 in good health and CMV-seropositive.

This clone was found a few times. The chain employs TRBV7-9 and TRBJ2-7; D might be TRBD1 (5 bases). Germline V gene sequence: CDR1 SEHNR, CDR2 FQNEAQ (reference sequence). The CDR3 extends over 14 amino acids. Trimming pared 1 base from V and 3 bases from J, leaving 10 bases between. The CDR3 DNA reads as TGTGCCAGCAGCTTAGGTCGACAGAACTACGAGCAGTACTTC. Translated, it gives CASSLGRQNYEQYF.

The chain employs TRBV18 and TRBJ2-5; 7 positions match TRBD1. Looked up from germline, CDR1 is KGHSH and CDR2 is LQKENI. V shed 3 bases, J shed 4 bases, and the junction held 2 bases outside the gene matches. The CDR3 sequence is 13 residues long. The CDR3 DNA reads TGTGCCAGCTCACCCAACAGGGGAGAGACCCAGTACTTC. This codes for CASSPNRGETQYF.

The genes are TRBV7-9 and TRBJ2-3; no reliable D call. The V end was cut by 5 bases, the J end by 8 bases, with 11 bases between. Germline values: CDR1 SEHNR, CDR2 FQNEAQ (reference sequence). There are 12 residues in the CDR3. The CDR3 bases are TGTGCCAGCAGCCGAAACACGGGTACGCAGTATTTT. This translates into CASSRNTGTQYF. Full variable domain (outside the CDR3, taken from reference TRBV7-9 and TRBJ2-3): DTGVSQNPRHKITKRGQNVTFRCDPISEHNRLYWYRQTLGQGPEFLTYFQNEAQLEKSRLLSDRFSAERPKGSFSTLEIQRTEQGDSAMYLCASSRNTGTQYFGPGTRLTVL.

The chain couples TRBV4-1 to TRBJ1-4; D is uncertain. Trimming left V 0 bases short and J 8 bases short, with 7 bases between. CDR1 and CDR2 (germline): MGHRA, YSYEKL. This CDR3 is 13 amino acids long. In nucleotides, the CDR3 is TGCGCCAGCAGCCAAGATCAGGCAGAAAAACTGTTTTTT. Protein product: CASSQDQAEKLFF.

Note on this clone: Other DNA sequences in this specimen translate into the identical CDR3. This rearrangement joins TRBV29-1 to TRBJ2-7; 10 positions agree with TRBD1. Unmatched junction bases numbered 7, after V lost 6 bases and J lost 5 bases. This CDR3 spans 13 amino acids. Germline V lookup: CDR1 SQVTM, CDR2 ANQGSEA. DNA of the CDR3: TGCAGCGTGGAGGGACAGGGGATAGACGAGCAGTACTTC. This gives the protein CSVEGQGIDEQYF.

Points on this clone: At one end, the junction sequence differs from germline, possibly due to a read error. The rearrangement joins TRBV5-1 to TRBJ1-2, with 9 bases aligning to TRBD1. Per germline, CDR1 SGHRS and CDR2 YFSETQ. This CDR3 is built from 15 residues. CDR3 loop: CVSSLPGQGSYGYTF. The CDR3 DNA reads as TGCGTCAGCAGCTTGCCGGGACAGGGATCCTATGGCTACACCTTC.

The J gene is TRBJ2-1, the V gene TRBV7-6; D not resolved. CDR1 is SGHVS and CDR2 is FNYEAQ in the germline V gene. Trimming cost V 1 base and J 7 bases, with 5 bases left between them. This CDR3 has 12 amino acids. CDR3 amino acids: CASSLVGNEQFF. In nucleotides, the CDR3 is TGTGCCAGCAGCTTAGTCGGGAATGAGCAGTTCTTC.

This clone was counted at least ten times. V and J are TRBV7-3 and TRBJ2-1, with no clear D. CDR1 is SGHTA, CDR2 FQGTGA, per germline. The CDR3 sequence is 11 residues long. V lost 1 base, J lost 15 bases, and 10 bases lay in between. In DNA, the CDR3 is TGTGCCAGCAGCTTAAATAGCCTAATGTTCTTC. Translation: CASSLNSLMFF.

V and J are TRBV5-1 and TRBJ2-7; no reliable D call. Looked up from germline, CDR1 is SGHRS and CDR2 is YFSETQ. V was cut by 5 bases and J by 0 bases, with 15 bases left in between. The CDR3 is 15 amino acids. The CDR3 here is CASSPVDLSSYEQYF. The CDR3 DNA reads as TGCGCCAGCAGTCCCGTAGACTTGAGCTCCTACGAGCAGTACTTC.

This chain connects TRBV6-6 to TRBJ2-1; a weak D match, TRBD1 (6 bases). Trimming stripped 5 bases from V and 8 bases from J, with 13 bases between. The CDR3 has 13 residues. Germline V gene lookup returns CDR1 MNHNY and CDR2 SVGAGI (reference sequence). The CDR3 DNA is TGTGCCAGCAGTCTCCCGGGACACGATGAGCAGTTCTTC. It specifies CASSLPGHDEQFF.

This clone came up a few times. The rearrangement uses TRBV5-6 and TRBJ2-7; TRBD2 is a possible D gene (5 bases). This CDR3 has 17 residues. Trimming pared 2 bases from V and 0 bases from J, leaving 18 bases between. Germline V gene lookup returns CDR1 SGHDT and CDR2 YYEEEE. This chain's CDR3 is CASSFWSSVRSSYEQYF. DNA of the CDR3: TGTGCCAGCAGCTTCTGGAGTAGCGTGAGAAGCTCCTACGAGCAGTACTTC. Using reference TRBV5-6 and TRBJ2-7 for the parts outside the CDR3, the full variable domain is DAGVTQSPTHLIKTRGQQVTLRCSPKSGHDTVSWYQQALGQGPQFIFQYYEEEERQRGNFPDRFSGHQFPNYSSELNVNALLLGDSALYLCASSFWSSVRSSYEQYFGPGTRLTVT.

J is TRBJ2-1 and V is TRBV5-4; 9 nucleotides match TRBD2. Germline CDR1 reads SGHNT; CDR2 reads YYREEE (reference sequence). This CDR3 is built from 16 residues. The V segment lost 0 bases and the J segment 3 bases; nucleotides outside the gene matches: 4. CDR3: CASSLDSSGVYNEQFF. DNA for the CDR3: TGTGCCAGCAGCTTGGACTCTAGCGGGGTCTACAATGAGCAGTTCTTC. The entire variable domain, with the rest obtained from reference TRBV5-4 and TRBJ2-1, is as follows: ETGVTQSPTHLIKTRGQQVTLRCSSQSGHNTVSWYQQALGQGPQFIFQYYREEENGRGNFPPRFSGLQFPNYSSELNVNALELDDSALYLCASSLDSSGVYNEQFFGPGTRLTVL.

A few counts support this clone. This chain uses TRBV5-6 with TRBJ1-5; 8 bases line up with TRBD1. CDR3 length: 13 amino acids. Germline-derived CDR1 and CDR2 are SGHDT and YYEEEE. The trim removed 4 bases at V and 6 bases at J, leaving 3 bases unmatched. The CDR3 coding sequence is TGTGCCAGCAGCATTGACAGGGGTCAGCCCCAGCATTTT. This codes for CASSIDRGQPQHF.

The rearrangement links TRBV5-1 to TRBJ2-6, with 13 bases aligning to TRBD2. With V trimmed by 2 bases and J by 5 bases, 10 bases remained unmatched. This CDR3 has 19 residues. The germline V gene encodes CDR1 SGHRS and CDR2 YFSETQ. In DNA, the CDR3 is TGCGCCAGCAGCTTTACGACTAGCGGGGGGACCACCTGGGCCAACGTCCTGACTTTC. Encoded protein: CASSFTTSGGTTWANVLTF. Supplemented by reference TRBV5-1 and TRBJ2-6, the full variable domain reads KAGVTQTPRYLIKTRGQQVTLSCSPISGHRSVSWYQQTPGQGLQFLFEYFSETQRNKGNFPGRFSGRQFSNSRSEMNVSTLELGDSALYLCASSFTTSGGTTWANVLTFGAGSRLTVL.

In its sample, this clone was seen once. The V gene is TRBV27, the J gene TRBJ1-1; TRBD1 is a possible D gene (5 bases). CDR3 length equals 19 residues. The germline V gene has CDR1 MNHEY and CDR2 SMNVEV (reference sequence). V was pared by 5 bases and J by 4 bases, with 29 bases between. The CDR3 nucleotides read TGTGCCAGCAGTGAGTCCCTGAGGGACTCCCCACGGGATCGCACTGAAGCTTTCTTT. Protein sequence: CASSESLRDSPRDRTEAFF.